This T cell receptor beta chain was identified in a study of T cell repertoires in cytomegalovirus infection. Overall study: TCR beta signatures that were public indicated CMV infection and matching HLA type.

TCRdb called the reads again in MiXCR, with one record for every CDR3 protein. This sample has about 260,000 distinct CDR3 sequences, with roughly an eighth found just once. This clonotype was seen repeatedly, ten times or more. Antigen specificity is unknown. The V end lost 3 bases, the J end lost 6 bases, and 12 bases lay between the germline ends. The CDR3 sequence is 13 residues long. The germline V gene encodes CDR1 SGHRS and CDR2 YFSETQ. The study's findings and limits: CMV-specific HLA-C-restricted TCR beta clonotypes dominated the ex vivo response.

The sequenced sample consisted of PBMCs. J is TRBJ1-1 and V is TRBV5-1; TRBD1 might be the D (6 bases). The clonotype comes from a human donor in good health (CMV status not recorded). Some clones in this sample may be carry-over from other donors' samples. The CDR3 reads CASSWVQGSEAFF. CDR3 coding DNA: TGCGCCAGCAGCTGGGTACAGGGATCTGAAGCTTTCTTT.